These 10 T cell receptor beta chains share one sample of origin, sequenced in a study of cytomegalovirus exposure and HLA in healthy donors. The PCR employed 60 Vbeta primers together with 13 Jbeta primers. TCRdb's table, derived via immunoSEQ multiplex PCR, lists solely in-frame clones and lacks some. This sample has about 120,000 clones, with 65% found just once. Sequencing was carried out using PBMCs. Receptors were obtained from a woman between 35 and 50 years old in good health and CMV-seropositive.

This clone was seen only once. The chain joins TRBV28 to TRBJ1-2, with 10 bases identical to TRBD1. CDR1 and CDR2 (germline): MDHEN, SYDVKM. The CDR3 is made up of 17 amino acids. Unmatched junction bases numbered 12, after V lost 6 bases and J lost 2 bases. Here the CDR3 reads CASRYSGTGDLNYGYTF. In DNA form, the CDR3 reads TGTGCCAGCAGGTACTCCGGGACAGGGGACTTAAACTATGGCTACACCTTC.

The chain links TRBV4-3 to TRBJ2-1; TRBD2 aligns across 12 bases. Germline V CDR1 and CDR2: LGHNA, YSLEER. Trimming took 3 bases from V and 6 from J; bases not matched to a gene: 3. This CDR3 is built from 15 residues. The CDR3 spells CASSQGLAGINEQFF. In nucleotides, the CDR3 is TGCGCCAGCAGCCAGGGACTAGCGGGTATCAATGAGCAGTTCTTC.

The rearrangement joins TRBV10-3 to TRBJ2-7, with a weak D call TRBD1 (6 bases). The CDR3 runs 15 residues. Germline V gene data show CDR1 as ENHRY and CDR2 as SYGVKD. Trimming shortened V by 0 bases and J by 2 bases, and 11 bases separated the two germline ends. CDR3 amino acids: CAISESDSPTYEQYF. In nucleotides, the CDR3 is TGTGCCATCAGTGAGTCGGACAGTCCTACCTACGAGCAGTACTTC.

CDR3 DNA sequence: TGTGCCAGCAGTTTAGGGACTAGCGGGGCCTTAGGAGAGACCCAGTACTTC. This sequence encodes CASSLGTSGALGETQYF. This chain connects TRBV28 to TRBJ2-5, with TRBD2 matching over 13 bases. V shed 2 bases, J shed 4 bases, and the junction held 7 bases outside the gene matches. The CDR3 consists of 17 residues. The germline V gene has CDR1 MDHEN and CDR2 SYDVKM.

The chain has TRBV10-3 and TRBJ1-2, with a weak D call TRBD1 (5 bases). CDR1 and CDR2 from the germline V gene are ENHRY and SYGVKD. V lost 8 bases and J 3 bases, leaving 16 bases between the germline ends. The CDR3 has 14 residues. Here the CDR3 reads CAIYGGSQHYGYTF. CDR3 DNA sequence: TGTGCCATCTATGGGGGGAGTCAACACTATGGCTACACCTTC.

V gene TRBV5-4 combines with J gene TRBJ2-3, with D possibly TRBD1 on 5 matching bases. Germline V CDR1 and CDR2: SGHNT, YYREEE (reference sequence). The CDR3 length is 16 residues. V was cut by 4 bases and J by 3 bases, with 18 bases left in between. CDR3 sequence: CASSQGAAGWTDTQYF. The DNA of the CDR3 is TGTGCCAGCAGCCAAGGGGCGGCAGGGTGGACAGATACGCAGTATTTT. The complete variable domain, with remaining parts taken from reference TRBV5-4 and TRBJ2-3, reads ETGVTQSPTHLIKTRGQQVTLRCSSQSGHNTVSWYQQALGQGPQFIFQYYREEENGRGNFPPRFSGLQFPNYSSELNVNALELDDSALYLCASSQGAAGWTDTQYFGPGTRLTVL.

This clone was picked up a small number of times. The chain recombines TRBV6-5 with TRBJ2-3; D is possibly TRBD1 (5 bases). The germline V gene has CDR1 MNHEY and CDR2 SVGAGI. With 5 bases removed from V and 1 base from J, the gap between germline ends came to 10 bases. CDR3 length: 14 amino acids. The CDR3 spells CASSPGKGTDTQYF. The CDR3 DNA reads TGTGCCAGCAGTCCAGGGAAGGGCACAGATACGCAGTATTTT.

This clone came up a few times. The chain uses TRBV5-1 and TRBJ2-3; TRBD2 matches 11 bases. Trimming took 1 base from V and 4 from J; bases not matched to a gene: 2. Germline loops: CDR1 SGHRS, CDR2 YFSETQ. CDR3 size: 15 residues. CDR3 in amino acids: CASSLTSGSADTQYF. In DNA, the CDR3 is TGCGCCAGCAGCTTGACTAGCGGGAGTGCAGATACGCAGTATTTT.

The table lists this clone with many counts. The chain carries TRBV7-3 and TRBJ1-1, with a possible D match to TRBD1 (5 bases). Between the trimmed V and J ends, which lost 5 bases and 0 bases, there was a span of 13 bases. CDR1 SGHTA and CDR2 FQGTGA come from the germline V gene. CDR3 size: 15 residues. CDR3 in amino acids: CASSKSGMMNTEAFF. CDR3 sequence (DNA): TGTGCCAGCAGCAAATCAGGGATGATGAACACTGAAGCTTTCTTT. Combining the CDR3 with reference TRBV7-3 and TRBJ1-1 gives the whole variable domain GAGVSQTPSNKVTEKGKYVELRCDPISGHTALYWYRQSLGQGPEFLIYFQGTGAADDSGLPNDRFFAVRPEGSVSTLKIQRTERGDSAVYLCASSKSGMMNTEAFFGQGTRLTVV.

This clone was recorded only once. The chain links TRBV2 to TRBJ2-7; no reliable D call. Germline V gene data show CDR1 as SNHLY and CDR2 as FYNNEI. V lost 2 bases, J lost 0 bases, and 14 bases lay in between. CDR3 length: 16 amino acids. CDR3 DNA sequence: TGTGCCAGCAGTGAATCTGAGGTTGTTAGCTCCTACGAGCAGTACTTC. This translates into CASSESEVVSSYEQYF.